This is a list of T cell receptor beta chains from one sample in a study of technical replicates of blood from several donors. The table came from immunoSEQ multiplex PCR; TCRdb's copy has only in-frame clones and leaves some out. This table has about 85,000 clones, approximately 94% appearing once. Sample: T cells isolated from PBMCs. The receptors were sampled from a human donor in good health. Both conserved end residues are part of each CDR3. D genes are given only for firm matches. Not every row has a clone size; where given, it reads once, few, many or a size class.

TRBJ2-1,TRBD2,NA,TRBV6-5,CASSYRGLASNEQFF,TGTGCCAGCAGTTACAGGGGACTAGCGTCTAATGAGCAGTTCTTC
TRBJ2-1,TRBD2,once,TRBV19,CASSILGLESEQFF,TGTGCCAGTAGTATTTTGGGACTAGAGAGTGAGCAGTTCTTC
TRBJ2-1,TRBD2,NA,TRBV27,CASSPSAGGPEQFF,TGTGCCAGCAGTCCATCGGCGGGAGGGCCTGAGCAGTTCTTC
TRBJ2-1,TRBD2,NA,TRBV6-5,CASSYSMAGVYNEQFF,TGTGCCAGCAGTTACTCGATGGCGGGAGTGTACAATGAGCAGTTCTTC
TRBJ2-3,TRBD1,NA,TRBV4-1,CASSQGVQLKQGGRPDTQYF,TGCGCCAGCAGCCAAGGAGTCCAACTTAAACAGGGGGGACGGCCAGATACGCAGTATTTT
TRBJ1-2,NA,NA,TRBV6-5,CASSYSARYGYTF,TGTGCCAGCAGTTACTCGGCCCGCTATGGCTACACCTTC
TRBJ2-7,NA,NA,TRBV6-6,CASSYWGEVYEQYF,TGTGCCAGCAGTTACTGGGGCGAGGTCTACGAGCAGTACTTC
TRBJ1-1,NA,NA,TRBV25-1,CASSEYRGRTEAFF,TGTGCCAGCAGTGAATATAGGGGCCGGACTGAAGCTTTCTTT
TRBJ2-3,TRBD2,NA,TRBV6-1,CASITGTSYDTQYF,TGTGCCAGCATCACCGGGACTAGCTACGATACGCAGTATTTT
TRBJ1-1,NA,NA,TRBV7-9,CASSKLEETFF,TGTGCCAGCAGCAAGCTAGAGGAGACTTTCTTT
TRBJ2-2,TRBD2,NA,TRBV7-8,CASSFLAGGRDGELFF,TGTGCCAGCAGCTTCCTAGCGGGAGGGAGGGACGGGGAGCTGTTTTTT
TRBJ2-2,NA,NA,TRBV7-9,CASSLTFPTRSGELFF,TGTGCCAGCAGCCTCACCTTTCCGACACGCTCCGGGGAGCTGTTTTTT
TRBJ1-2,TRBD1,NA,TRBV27,CASSWDRANYGYTF,TGTGCCAGCAGTTGGGACAGAGCTAACTATGGCTACACCTTC
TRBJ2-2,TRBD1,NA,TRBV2,CASTGGQTGELFF,TGTGCCAGCACAGGGGGCCAAACCGGGGAGCTGTTTTTT
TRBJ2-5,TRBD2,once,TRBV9,CASSSRLAGGPLGETQYF,TGTGCCAGCAGCTCGAGACTAGCGGGAGGGCCATTGGGAGAGACCCAGTACTTC
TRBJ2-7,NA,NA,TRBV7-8,CASSLDLQDPSYEQYF,TGTGCCAGCAGCTTAGACTTACAGGACCCCTCCTACGAGCAGTACTTC
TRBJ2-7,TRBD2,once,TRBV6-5,CASSTTSGAAEQYF,TGTGCCAGCAGTACCACTAGCGGGGCCGCAGAGCAGTACTTC
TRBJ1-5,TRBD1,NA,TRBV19,CASRRTGDQPQHF,TGTGCCAGTAGAAGGACAGGGGATCAGCCCCAGCATTTT
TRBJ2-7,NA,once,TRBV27,CASSLNLNEQYF,TGTGCCAGCAGTTTAAACCTAAACGAGCAGTACTTC
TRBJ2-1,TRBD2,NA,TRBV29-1,CSVEVKPGLAGFNEQFF,TGCAGCGTTGAAGTTAAACCCGGACTAGCGGGTTTCAATGAGCAGTTCTTC
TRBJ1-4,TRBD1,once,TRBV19,CASSIKKAGTGENEKLFF,TGTGCCAGTAGTATAAAAAAAGCCGGGACAGGGGAAAATGAAAAACTGTTTTTT
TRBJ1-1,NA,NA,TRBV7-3,CASSQFQGNEAFF,TGTGCCAGCAGCCAGTTTCAGGGGAATGAAGCTTTCTTT
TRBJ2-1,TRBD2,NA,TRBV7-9,CASSLWGSGRFSSYNEQFF,TGTGCCAGCAGCTTATGGGGTAGCGGGCGTTTTAGCTCCTACAATGAGCAGTTCTTC
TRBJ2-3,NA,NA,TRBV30,CASEGGGRIGTDTQYF,TGTGCCTCGGAAGGGGGGGGTCGGATCGGCACAGATACGCAGTATTTT
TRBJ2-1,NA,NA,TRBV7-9,CASSFSGSSYNEQFF,TGTGCCAGCAGCTTCTCGGGAAGCTCCTACAATGAGCAGTTCTTC
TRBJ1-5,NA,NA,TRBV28,CASTRTETSNQPQHF,TGTGCCAGCACCAGAACAGAAACTAGCAATCAGCCCCAGCATTTT
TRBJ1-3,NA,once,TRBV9,CASSVDSSGNTIYF,TGTGCCAGCAGCGTCGACAGCTCTGGAAACACCATATATTTT
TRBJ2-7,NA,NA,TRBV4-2,CASSQGRPQGEHEQYF,TGTGCCAGCAGCCAAGGCAGGCCCCAGGGCGAGCACGAGCAGTACTTC
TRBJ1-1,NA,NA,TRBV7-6,CASSLATGNTEAFF,TGTGCCAGCAGCTTAGCAACAGGGAACACTGAAGCTTTCTTT
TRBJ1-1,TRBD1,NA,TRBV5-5,CASSFADRGYTEAFF,TGTGCCAGCAGCTTTGCAGACAGGGGTTACACTGAAGCTTTCTTT
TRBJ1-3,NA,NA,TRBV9,CASRGRGNTIYF,TGTGCCAGCAGGGGGAGAGGAAACACCATATATTTT
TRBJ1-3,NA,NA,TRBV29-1,CSVSVGNTIYF,TGCAGCGTTTCGGTTGGAAACACCATATATTTT
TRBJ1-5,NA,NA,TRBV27,CASSLRRDQPQHF,TGTGCCAGCAGTTTGAGGAGGGACCAGCCCCAGCATTTT
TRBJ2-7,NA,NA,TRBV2,CASSADSKRRVHEQYF,TGTGCCAGCAGTGCCGACAGCAAAAGACGAGTACACGAGCAGTACTTC
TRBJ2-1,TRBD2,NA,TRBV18,CASSPRLAGGENEQFF,TGTGCCAGCTCACCCAGACTAGCGGGAGGAGAAAATGAGCAGTTCTTC
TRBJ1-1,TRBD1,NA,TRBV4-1,CASSQLRDRAFF,TGCGCCAGCAGCCAACTAAGGGACAGAGCTTTCTTT
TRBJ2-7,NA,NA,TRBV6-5,CASRTSDPYEQYF,TGTGCCAGCAGGACGAGCGACCCCTACGAGCAGTACTTC
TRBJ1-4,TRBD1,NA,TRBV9,CASSVRGQGPNEKLFF,TGTGCCAGCAGCGTAAGGGGACAGGGTCCTAATGAAAAACTGTTTTTT
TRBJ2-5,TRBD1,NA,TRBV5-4,CASSPPPTGGTETQYF,TGTGCCAGCAGCCCGCCCCCGACAGGGGGTACAGAGACCCAGTACTTC
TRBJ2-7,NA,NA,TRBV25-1,CASSDLSGTFPYEQYF,TGTGCCAGCAGTGACCTAAGCGGGACATTCCCCTACGAGCAGTACTTC